This TCR beta chain comes out of a study of T cell responses to AZD1222 COVID-19 vaccine. The CDR3 has 13 residues. Trimming pared 1 base from V and 4 bases from J, leaving 7 bases between. The germline gives CDR1 KGHSH, CDR2 LQKENI. Study results and caveats: Repertoire collection took place solely once the T cell response had peaked. The CD4 TCRs associated with vaccination extended across spike and predominated at 160-218 and 743-854.

Libraries were prepared by immunoSEQ multiplex PCR; TCRdb keeps only in-frame clonotypes and omits some of them. The profile shows roughly 130,000 clones, 94% of them singletons. As for this clone: Its specificity is unknown.

The TCR was taken from an adult in good health. The rearrangement uses TRBV18 and TRBJ1-2; D is possibly TRBD1 (6 bases). The source material was peripheral blood, sampled on day 0 of AZD1222 vaccination. DNA of the CDR3: TGTGCCAGCTCACCACGGGACACCTATGGCTACACCTTC. Translating it yields CASSPRDTYGYTF.